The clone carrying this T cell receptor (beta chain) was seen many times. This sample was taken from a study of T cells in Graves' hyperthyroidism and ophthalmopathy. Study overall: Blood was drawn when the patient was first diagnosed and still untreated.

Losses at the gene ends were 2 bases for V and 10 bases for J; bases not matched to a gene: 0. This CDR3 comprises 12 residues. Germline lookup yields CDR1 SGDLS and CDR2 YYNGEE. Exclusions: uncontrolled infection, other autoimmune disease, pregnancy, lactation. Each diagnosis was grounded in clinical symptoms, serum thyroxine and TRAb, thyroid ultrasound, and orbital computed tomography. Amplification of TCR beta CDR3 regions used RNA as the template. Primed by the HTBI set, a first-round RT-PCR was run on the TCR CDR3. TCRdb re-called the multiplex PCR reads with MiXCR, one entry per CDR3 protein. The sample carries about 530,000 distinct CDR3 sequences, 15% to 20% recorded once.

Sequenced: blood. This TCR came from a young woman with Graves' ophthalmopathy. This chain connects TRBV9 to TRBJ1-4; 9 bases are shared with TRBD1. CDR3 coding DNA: TGTGCCAGCAGCGTGACAGGGGGAAAACTGTTTTTT. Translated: CASSVTGGKLFF. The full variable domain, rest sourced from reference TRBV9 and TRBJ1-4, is DSGVTQTPKHLITATGQRVTLRCSPRSGDLSVYWYQQSLDQGLQFLIQYYNGEERAKGNILERFSAQQFPDLHSELNLSSLELGDSALYFCASSVTGGKLFFGSGTQLSVL.